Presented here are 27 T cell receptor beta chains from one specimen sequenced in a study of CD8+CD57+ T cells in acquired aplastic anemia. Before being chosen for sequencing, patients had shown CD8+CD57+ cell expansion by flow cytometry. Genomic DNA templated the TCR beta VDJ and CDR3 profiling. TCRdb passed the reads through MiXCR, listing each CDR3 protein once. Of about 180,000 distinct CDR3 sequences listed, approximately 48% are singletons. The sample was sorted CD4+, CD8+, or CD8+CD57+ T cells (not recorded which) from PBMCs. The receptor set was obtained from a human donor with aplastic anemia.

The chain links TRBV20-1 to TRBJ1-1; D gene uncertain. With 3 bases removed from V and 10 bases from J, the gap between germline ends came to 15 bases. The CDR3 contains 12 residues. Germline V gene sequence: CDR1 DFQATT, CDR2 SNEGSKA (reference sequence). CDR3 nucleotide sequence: TGCAGTGCTAGTATGGAACCAGCTAGAGCTTTCTTT. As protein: CSASMEPARAFF.

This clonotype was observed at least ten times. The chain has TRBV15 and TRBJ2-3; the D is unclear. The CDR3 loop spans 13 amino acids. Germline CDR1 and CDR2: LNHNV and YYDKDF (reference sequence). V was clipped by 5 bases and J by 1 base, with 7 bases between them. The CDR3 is CATSVGGTDTQYF. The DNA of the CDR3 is TGTGCCACCAGCGTTGGGGGCACAGATACGCAGTATTTT.

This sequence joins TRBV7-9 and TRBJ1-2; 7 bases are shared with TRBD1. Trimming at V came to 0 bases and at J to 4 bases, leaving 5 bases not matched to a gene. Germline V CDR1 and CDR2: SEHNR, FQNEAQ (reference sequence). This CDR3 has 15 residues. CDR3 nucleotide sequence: TGTGCCAGCAGCTTAGCAGGGGGCATCGGCTATGGCTACACCTTC. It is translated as CASSLAGGIGYGYTF.

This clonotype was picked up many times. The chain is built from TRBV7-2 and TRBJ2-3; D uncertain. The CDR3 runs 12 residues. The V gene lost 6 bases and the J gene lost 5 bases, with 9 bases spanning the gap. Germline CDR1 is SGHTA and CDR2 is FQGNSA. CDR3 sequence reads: CASRMEGDTQYF. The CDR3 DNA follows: TGTGCCAGCAGAATGGAAGGAGATACGCAGTATTTT.

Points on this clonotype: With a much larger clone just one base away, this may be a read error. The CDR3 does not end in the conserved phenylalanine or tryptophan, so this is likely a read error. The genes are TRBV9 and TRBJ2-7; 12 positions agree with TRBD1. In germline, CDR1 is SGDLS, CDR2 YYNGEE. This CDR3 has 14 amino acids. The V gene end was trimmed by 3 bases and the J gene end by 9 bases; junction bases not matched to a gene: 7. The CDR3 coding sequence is TGTGCCAGCAGCGCCGGGACAGGGGGCACGGGGCAGTACCTC. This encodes CASSAGTGGTGQYL.

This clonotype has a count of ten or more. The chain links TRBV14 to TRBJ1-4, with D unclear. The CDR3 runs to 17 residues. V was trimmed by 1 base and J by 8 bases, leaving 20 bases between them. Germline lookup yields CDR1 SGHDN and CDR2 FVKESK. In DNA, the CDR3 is TGTGCCAGCAGCCAAGCTTCCGGAACTTCGGGGAGGGAAAAACTGTTTTTT. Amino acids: CASSQASGTSGREKLFF.

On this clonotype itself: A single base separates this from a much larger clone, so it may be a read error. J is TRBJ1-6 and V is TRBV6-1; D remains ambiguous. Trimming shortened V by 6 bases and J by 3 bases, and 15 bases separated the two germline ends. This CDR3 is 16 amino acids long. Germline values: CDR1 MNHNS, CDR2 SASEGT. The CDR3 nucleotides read TGTGCCAGCAGCCCTATAGAATTCTTCTATAATTCACCCCTCCACTTT. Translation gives CASSPIEFFYNSPLHF.

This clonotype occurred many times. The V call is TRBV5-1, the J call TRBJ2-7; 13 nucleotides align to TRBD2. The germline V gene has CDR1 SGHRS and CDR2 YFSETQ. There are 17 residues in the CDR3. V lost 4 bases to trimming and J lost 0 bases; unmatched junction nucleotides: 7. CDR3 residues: CASSLGTSGVSSYEQYF. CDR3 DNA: TGCGCCAGCAGCCTAGGGACTAGCGGGGTTAGCTCCTACGAGCAGTACTTC.

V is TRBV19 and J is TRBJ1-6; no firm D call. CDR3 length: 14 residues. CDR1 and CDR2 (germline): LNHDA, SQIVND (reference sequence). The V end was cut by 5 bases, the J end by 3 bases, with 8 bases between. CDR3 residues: CASSAPVYNSPLHF. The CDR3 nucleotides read TGTGCCAGTAGTGCCCCGGTCTATAATTCACCCCTCCACTTT.

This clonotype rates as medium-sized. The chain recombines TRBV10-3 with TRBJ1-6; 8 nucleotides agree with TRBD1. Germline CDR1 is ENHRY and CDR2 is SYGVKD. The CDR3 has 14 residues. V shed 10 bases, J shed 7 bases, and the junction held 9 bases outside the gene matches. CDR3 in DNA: TGTGCCACGGGATTGGACAGGGCCAATTCACCCCTCCACTTT. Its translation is CATGLDRANSPLHF.

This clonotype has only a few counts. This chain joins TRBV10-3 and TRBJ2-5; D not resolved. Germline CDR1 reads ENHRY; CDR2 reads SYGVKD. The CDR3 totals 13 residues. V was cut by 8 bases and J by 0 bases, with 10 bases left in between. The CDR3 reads CAICQVYQETQYF. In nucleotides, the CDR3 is TGTGCCATCTGTCAAGTGTACCAAGAGACCCAGTACTTC.

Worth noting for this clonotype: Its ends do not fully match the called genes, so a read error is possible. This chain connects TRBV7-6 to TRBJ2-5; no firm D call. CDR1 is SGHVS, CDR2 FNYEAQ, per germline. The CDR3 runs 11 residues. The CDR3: CASSSDETQYF. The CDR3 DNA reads TGTGCTAGCAGCTCGGACGAGACCCAGTACTTC.

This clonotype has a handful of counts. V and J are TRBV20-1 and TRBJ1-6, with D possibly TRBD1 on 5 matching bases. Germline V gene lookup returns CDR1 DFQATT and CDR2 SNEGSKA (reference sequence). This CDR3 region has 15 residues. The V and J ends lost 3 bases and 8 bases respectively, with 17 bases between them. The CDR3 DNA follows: TGCAGTGCTAGTCCCAGGGTAGTGTTTGATTCACCCCTCCACTTT. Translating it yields CSASPRVVFDSPLHF.

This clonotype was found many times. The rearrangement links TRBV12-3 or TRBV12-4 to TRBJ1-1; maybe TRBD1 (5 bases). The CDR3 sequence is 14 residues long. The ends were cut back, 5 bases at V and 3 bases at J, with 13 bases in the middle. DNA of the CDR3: TGTGCCAGCAGTCCCAGAGGCAGGGACACTGAAGCTTTCTTT. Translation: CASSPRGRDTEAFF.

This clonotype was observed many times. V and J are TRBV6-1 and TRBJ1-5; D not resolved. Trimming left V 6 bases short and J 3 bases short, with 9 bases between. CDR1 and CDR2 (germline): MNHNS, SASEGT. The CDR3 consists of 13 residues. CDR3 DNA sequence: TGTGCCAGCAGCGAGTCGTACAATCAGCCCCAGCATTTT. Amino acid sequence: CASSESYNQPQHF.

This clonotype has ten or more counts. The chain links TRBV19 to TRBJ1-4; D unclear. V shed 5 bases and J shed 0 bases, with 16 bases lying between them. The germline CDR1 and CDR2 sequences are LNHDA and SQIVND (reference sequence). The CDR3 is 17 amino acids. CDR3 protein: CASSLRADPATNEKLFF. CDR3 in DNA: TGTGCCAGTAGTCTTAGAGCCGACCCTGCAACTAATGAAAAACTGTTTTTT.

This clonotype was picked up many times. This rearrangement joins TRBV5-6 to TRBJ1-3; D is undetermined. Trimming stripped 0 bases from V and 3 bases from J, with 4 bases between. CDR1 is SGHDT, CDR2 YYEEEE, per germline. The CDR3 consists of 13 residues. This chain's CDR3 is CASSLGLGNTIYF. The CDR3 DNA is TGTGCCAGCAGCTTGGGCCTTGGAAACACCATATATTTT.

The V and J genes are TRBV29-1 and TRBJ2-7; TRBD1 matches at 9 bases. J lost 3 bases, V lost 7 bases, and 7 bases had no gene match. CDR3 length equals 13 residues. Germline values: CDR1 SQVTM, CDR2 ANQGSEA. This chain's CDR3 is CSGAVGQGYEQYF. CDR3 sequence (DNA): TGCAGCGGTGCGGTGGGACAGGGCTACGAGCAGTACTTC.

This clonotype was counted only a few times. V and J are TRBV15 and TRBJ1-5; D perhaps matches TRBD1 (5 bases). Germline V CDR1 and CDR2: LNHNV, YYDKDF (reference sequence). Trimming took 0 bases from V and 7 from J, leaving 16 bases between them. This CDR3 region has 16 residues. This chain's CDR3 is CATSRDLWDSGQPQHF. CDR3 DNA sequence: TGTGCCACCAGCAGAGATCTTTGGGATTCAGGGCAGCCCCAGCATTTT.

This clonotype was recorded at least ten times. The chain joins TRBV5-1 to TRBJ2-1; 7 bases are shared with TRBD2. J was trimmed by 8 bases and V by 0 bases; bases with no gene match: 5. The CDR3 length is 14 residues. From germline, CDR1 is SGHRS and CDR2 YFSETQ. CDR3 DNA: TGCGCCAGCAGCTTGGAAGCGGGGAGGCATGAGCAGTTCTTC. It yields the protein CASSLEAGRHEQFF.

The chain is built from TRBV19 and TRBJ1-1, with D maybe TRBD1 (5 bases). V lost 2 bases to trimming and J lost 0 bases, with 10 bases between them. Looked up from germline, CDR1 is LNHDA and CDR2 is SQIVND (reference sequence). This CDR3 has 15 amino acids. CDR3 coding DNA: TGTGCCAGTAGTATACAGGGAGGAATGAACACTGAAGCTTTCTTT. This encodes CASSIQGGMNTEAFF.

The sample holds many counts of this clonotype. CDR3 DNA: TGTGCCAGCAGCTTAGCAGGGGAGGATTCACCCCTCCACTTT. Translated, it gives CASSLAGEDSPLHF. The chain links TRBV7-2 to TRBJ1-6; tentatively, D is TRBD1 (5 bases). Germline CDR1 is SGHTA and CDR2 is FQGNSA. The germline V and J ends were trimmed by 0 bases and 8 bases, with 8 bases remaining between them. This CDR3 spans 14 amino acids.

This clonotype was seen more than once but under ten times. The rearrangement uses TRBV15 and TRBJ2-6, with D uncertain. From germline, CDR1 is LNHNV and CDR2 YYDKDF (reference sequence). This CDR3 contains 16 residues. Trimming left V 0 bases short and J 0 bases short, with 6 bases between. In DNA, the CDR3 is TGTGCCACCAGCAGAGAGACGGGCTCTGGGGCCAACGTCCTGACTTTC. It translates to CATSRETGSGANVLTF.

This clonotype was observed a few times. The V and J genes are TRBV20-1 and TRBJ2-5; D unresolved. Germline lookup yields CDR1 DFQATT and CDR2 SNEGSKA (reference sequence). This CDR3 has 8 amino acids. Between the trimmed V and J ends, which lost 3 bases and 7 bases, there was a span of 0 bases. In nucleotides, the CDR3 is TGCAGTGCTAGGACCCAGTACTTC. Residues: CSARTQYF.

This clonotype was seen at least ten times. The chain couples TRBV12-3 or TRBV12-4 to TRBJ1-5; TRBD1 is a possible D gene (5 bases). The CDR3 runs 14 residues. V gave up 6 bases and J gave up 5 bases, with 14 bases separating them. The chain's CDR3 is CASSLGGMDQPQHF. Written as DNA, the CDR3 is TGTGCCAGCAGCCTCGGGGGGATGGATCAGCCCCAGCATTTT.

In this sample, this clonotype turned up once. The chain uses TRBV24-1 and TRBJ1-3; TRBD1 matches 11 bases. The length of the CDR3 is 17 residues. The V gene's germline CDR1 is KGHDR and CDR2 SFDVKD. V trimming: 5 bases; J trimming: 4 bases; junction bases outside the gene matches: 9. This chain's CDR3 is CATSARMDRGQGNTIYF. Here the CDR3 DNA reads TGTGCCACCAGTGCTAGGATGGACAGGGGGCAGGGAAACACCATATATTTT.

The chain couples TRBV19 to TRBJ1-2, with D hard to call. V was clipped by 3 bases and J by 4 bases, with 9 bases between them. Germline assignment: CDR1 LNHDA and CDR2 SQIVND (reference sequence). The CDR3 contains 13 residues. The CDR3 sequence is CASSIREAYGYTF. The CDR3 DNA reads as TGTGCCAGTAGTATTCGGGAAGCCTATGGCTACACCTTC.